A selection of T cell receptor beta chains follows, all from one sample in a study of identical twins. One entry per CDR3 protein, called by TCRdb with MiXCR from the 5' RACE reads. The data contain hundreds of thousands of distinct CDR3 sequences, 21% of them singletons. The sample was also linked to a second study, of T cells expressing NK-cell markers.

The source material was PBMCs. The receptors here all came from a woman aged 18-29 years in good health. Each CDR3 is given with its conserved first and last residue. The order of the fields is D gene, V gene, clone size, J gene, CDR3 protein, CDR3 DNA. D genes are given only for firm matches. Clone size, where shown, is once, few, many, or a class for clones that have expanded.

>-|TRBV6-1|few|TRBJ2-3
CASRARASDTQYF
TGTGCCAGCAGGGCTAGGGCCTCAGATACGCAGTATTTT
>-|TRBV7-6|few|TRBJ2-5
CASTNPLRSRGTQYF
TGTGCCAGCACCAACCCCCTACGATCTCGCGGGACCCAGTACTTC
>-|TRBV7-8|-|TRBJ2-2
CASSFTRTITGELFF
TGTGCCAGCAGTTTTACTAGGACAATCACCGGGGAGCTGTTTTTT
>TRBD2|TRBV5-1|-|TRBJ2-5
CASSARGIAGGPQLSETQYF
TGCGCCAGCAGCGCCCGCGGGATAGCGGGAGGGCCACAATTGAGCGAGACCCAGTACTTC
>-|TRBV25-1|-|TRBJ2-1
CASSGYKGNSYNEQFF
TGTGCCAGCAGTGGTTACAAGGGGAACTCCTACAATGAGCAGTTCTTC
>-|TRBV7-9|-|TRBJ1-4
CASTPNSEKLFF
TGTGCCAGCACCCCAAACAGTGAAAAACTGTTTTTT
>-|TRBV7-9|-|TRBJ2-1
CASSLDNPGVDEQFF
TGTGCCAGCAGCTTAGATAATCCTGGTGTCGATGAGCAGTTCTTC
>-|TRBV12-3/TRBV12-4|-|TRBJ2-7
CASSEGKEQYF
TGTGCCAGCAGTGAGGGAAAGGAGCAGTACTTC
>TRBD1|TRBV20-1|-|TRBJ1-2
CSATGAGDRAGGYTF
TGCAGTGCTACGGGGGCCGGGGACAGGGCGGGTGGCTACACCTTC
>TRBD1|TRBV20-1|many|TRBJ2-2
CSAIDRGLTGELFF
TGCAGTGCTATCGACAGGGGGCTAACCGGGGAGCTGTTTTTT
>-|TRBV4-3|few|TRBJ1-6
CASSQDGGRLDSPLHF
TGCGCCAGCAGCCAAGACGGAGGCAGACTTGATTCACCCCTCCACTTT
>-|TRBV21-1|-|TRBJ2-1
CASSFPLGPGSLFNEQFF
TGTGCCAGCAGCTTCCCCCTGGGCCCCGGGAGTTTATTCAATGAGCAGTTCTTC
>-|TRBV20-1|-|TRBJ2-1
CSASPAAIQQFF
TGCAGTGCTAGCCCCGCCGCGATACAGCAGTTCTTC
>-|TRBV18|-|TRBJ1-4
CASSRLRDRGEKLFF
TGTGCCAGCTCACGACTACGGGACCGCGGTGAAAAACTGTTTTTT
>-|TRBV20-1|few|TRBJ2-1
CSARDQGVSYNEQFF
TGCAGTGCTAGAGATCAAGGGGTCTCCTACAATGAGCAGTTCTTC
>-|TRBV20-1|-|TRBJ1-3
CSASNLFGNTIYF
TGCAGTGCTTCGAATCTGTTCGGAAACACCATATATTTT
>-|TRBV10-3|-|TRBJ1-3
CAISDPSYFGNTIYF
TGTGCCATCAGTGACCCGAGTTATTTTGGAAACACCATATATTTT
>TRBD2|TRBV10-3|many|TRBJ2-1
CAISSTSGFYNEQFF
TGTGCCATCAGTTCGACTAGCGGGTTCTACAATGAGCAGTTCTTC
>TRBD2|TRBV10-1|-|TRBJ2-1
CASSESPSTSGRNEQFF
TGCGCCAGCAGTGAGTCCCCTTCGACTAGCGGGAGAAATGAGCAGTTCTTC
>TRBD2|TRBV20-1|-|TRBJ2-7
CSASPIAGAHEQYF
TGCAGTGCTAGTCCCATAGCGGGGGCCCACGAGCAGTACTTC
>-|TRBV4-3|-|TRBJ1-1
CASSQGVRRSGEAFF
TGCGCCAGCAGCCAAGGAGTTCGGCGGTCGGGGGAAGCTTTCTTT
>TRBD2|TRBV20-1|many|TRBJ2-7
CSASDSWSGRSAYEQYF
TGCAGTGCTAGCGACTCCTGGAGCGGGAGGTCGGCCTACGAGCAGTACTTC
>-|TRBV20-1|-|TRBJ2-1
CSARGRFYNEQFF
TGCAGTGCTAGAGGTAGATTCTACAATGAGCAGTTCTTC
>TRBD1|TRBV7-2|-|TRBJ2-7
CASSLRGTDIMPYEQYF
TGTGCCAGCAGCTTACGTGGGACAGACATAATGCCCTACGAGCAGTACTTC
>TRBD2|TRBV20-1|-|TRBJ2-7
CSARLAGVSEQYF
TGCAGTGCCAGACTAGCGGGAGTTAGCGAGCAGTACTTC
>-|TRBV12-3/TRBV12-4|-|TRBJ2-2
CASSRGASGTGELFF
TGTGCCAGCAGCCGGGGGGCATCGGGAACCGGGGAGCTGTTTTTT
>TRBD1|TRBV9|few|TRBJ1-5
CASSVAGGGQPQHF
TGTGCCAGCAGCGTGGCAGGGGGCGGTCAGCCCCAGCATTTT
>-|TRBV7-9|few|TRBJ2-7
CASSLKEYEQYF
TGTGCCAGCAGCTTAAAAGAGTACGAGCAGTACTTC
>-|TRBV4-2|many|TRBJ1-1
CASSQTDRNTEAFF
TGTGCCAGCAGCCAGACGGATAGGAACACTGAAGCTTTCTTT
>TRBD1|TRBV5-1|-|TRBJ2-7
CASSLAGTEQYEQYF
TGCGCCAGCAGCTTGGCCGGGACAGAACAATACGAGCAGTACTTC
>-|TRBV12-5|-|TRBJ1-1
CASGLGQTNTEAFF
TGTGCTAGTGGTTTGGGCCAGACGAACACTGAAGCTTTCTTT
>-|TRBV4-3|-|TRBJ2-7
CASSLRPKATGLWDEQYF
TGCGCCAGCAGCCTGCGTCCAAAAGCGACAGGCCTCTGGGACGAGCAGTACTTC
>-|TRBV5-5|-|TRBJ2-4
CASSLGQQRLAKNIQYF
TGTGCCAGCAGCTTGGGACAGCAACGACTAGCCAAAAACATTCAGTACTTC
>-|TRBV4-3|few|TRBJ2-1
CASSTQDWLQGPLVGVEQFF
TGCGCCAGCAGTACTCAGGATTGGCTTCAGGGGCCCCTAGTCGGAGTCGAGCAGTTCTTC
>-|TRBV7-2|-|TRBJ1-5
CASSLIGGHGPQHF
TGTGCCAGCAGCTTAATCGGGGGCCATGGGCCCCAGCATTTT
>-|TRBV7-9|many|TRBJ2-7
CASSLYGMISPYEQYF
TGTGCCAGCAGCTTGTATGGGATGATCTCACCCTACGAGCAGTACTTC
>-|TRBV20-1|-|TRBJ2-2
CSARESGELFF
TGCAGTGCACGGGAGTCCGGGGAGCTGTTTTTT
>-|TRBV7-9|few|TRBJ2-5
CASSPRGTQYF
TGTGCCAGCAGCCCCCGCGGGACCCAGTACTTC